This T cell receptor (beta chain) was sequenced for a study of control samples from healthy donors and cancer patients (dated by TCRdb to about 2020). Library preparation employed the immunoSEQ multiplex PCR assay. Sourced from immuneACCESS, this table was stored by TCRdb with only in-frame sequences that have V and J called. A share of the clones is absent; for the studies checked, an unresolved V gene accounts for under half, and the remainder has no known explanation. Counted in this sample were some 150,000 clones; roughly 93% of them appeared once. The biggest ten clones account for approximately 4% of the sample. On this clone: It has no known antigen specificity. No clone much larger than this one lies a single base away; base qualities are absent.

The sequenced sample consisted of blood. This sequence was found in a woman in her fifties or sixties in good health.

In nucleotides, the sequence is TGTGCCAGCAGCACGGGACAGGGGGATTCACCCCTCCACTTT. Translation gives CASSTGQGDSPLHF. The chain links TRBV2 with TRBJ1-6; 11 junctional bases match TRBD1. V lost 6 bases and J lost 8 bases, and the count of bases not matched to a germline gene is 3. As encoded in the germline V gene, CDR1 is SNHLY while CDR2 is FYNNEI. From cysteine to phenylalanine, the CDR3 is 14 amino acids long. Left in the record is the CDR3 DNA by itself, 42 bases read in frame from the first base.